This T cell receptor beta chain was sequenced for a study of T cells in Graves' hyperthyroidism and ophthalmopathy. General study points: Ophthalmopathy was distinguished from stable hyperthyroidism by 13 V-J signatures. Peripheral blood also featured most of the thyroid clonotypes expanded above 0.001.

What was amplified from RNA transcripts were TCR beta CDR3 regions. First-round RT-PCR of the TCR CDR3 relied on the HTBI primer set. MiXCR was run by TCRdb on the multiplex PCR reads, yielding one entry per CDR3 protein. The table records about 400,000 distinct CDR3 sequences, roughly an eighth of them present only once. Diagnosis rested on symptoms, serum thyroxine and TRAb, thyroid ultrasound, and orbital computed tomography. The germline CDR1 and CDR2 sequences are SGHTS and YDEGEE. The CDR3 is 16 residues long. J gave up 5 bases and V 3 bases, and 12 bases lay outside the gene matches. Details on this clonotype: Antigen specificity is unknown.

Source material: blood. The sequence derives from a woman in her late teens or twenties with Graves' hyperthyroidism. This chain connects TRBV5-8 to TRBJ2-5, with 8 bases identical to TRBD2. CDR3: CASSSAGGGRDETQYF. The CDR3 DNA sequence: TGTGCCAGCAGCTCCGCCGGCGGGGGGCGGGATGAGACCCAGTACTTC.